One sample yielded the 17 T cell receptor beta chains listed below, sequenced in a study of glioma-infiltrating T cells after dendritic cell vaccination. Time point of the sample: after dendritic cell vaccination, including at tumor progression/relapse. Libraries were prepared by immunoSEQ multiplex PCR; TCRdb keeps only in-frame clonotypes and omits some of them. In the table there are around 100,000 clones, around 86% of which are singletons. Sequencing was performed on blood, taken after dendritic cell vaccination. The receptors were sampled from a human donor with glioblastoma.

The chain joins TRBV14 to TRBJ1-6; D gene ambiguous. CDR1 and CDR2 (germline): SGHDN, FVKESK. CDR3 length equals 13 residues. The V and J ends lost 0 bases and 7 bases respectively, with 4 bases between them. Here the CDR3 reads CASSQDRNSPLHF. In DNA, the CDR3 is TGTGCCAGCAGCCAAGACAGAAATTCACCCCTCCACTTT.

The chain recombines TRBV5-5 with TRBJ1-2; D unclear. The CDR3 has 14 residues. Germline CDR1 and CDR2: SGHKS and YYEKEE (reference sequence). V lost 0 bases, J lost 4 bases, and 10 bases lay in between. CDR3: CASSLGGISYGYTF. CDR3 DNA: TGTGCCAGCAGCTTGGGAGGGATCTCCTATGGCTACACCTTC. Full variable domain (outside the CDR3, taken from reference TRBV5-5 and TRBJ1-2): DAGVTQSPTHLIKTRGQQVTLRCSPISGHKSVSWYQQVLGQGPQFIFQYYEKEERGRGNFPDRFSARQFPNYSSELNVNALLLGDSALYLCASSLGGISYGYTFGSGTRLTVV.

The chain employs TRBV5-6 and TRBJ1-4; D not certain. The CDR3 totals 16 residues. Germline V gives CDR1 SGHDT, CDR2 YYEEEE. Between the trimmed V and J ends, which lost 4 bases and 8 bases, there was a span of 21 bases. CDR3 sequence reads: CASSHTYSGVQEKLFF. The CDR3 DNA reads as TGTGCCAGCAGCCACACATACTCGGGAGTACAGGAAAAACTGTTTTTT.

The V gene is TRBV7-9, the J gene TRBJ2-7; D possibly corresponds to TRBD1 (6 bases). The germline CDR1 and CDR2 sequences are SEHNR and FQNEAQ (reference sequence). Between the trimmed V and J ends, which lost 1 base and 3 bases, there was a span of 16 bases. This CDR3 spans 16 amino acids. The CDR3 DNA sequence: TGTGCCAGCAGCTTAGAAAGTGGCCCGGGACACTACGAGCAGTACTTC. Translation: CASSLESGPGHYEQYF. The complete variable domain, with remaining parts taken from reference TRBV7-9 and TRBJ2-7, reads DTGVSQNPRHKITKRGQNVTFRCDPISEHNRLYWYRQTLGQGPEFLTYFQNEAQLEKSRLLSDRFSAERPKGSFSTLEIQRTEQGDSAMYLCASSLESGPGHYEQYFGPGTRLTVT.

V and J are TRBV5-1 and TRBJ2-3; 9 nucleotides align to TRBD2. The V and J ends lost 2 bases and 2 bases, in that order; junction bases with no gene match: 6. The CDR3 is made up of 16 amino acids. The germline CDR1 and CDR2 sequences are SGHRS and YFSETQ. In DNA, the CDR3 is TGCGCCAGCAGCTTTAGCGGGGGTACTATCACAGATACGCAGTATTTT. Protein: CASSFSGGTITDTQYF.

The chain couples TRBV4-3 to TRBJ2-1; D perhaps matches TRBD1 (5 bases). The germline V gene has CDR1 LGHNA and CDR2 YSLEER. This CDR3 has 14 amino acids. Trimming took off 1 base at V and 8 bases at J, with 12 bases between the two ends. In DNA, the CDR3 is TGCGCCAGCAGCCAAGTGGGTAGGGGCTATGAGCAGTTCTTC. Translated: CASSQVGRGYEQFF.

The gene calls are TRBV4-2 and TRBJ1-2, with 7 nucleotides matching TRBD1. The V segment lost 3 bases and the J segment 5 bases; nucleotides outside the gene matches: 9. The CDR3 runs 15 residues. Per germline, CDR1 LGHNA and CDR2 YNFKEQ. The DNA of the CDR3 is TGTGCCAGCAGCCACCGACAGGGTGCGGAGTATGGCTACACCTTC. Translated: CASSHRQGAEYGYTF.

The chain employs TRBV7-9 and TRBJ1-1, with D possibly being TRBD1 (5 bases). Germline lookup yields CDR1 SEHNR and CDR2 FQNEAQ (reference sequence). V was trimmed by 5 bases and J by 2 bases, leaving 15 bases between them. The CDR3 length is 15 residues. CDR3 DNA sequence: TGTGCCAGCAGCCCCCGAGGTCAGGGCAACACTGAAGCTTTCTTT. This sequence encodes CASSPRGQGNTEAFF.

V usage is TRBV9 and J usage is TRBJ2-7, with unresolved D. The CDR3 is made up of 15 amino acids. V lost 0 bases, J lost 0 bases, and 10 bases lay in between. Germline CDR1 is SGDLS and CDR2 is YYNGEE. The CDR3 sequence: CASSVDADASYEQYF. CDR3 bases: TGTGCCAGCAGCGTAGACGCAGATGCCTCCTACGAGCAGTACTTC. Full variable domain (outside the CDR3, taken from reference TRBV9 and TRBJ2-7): DSGVTQTPKHLITATGQRVTLRCSPRSGDLSVYWYQQSLDQGLQFLIQYYNGEERAKGNILERFSAQQFPDLHSELNLSSLELGDSALYFCASSVDADASYEQYFGPGTRLTVT.

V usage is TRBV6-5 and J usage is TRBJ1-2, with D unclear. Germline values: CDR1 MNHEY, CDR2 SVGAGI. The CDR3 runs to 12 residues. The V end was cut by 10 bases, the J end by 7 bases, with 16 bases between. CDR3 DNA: TGTGCCACGGGTTGGGGAGAGGCTGGCTACACCTTC. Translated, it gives CATGWGEAGYTF.

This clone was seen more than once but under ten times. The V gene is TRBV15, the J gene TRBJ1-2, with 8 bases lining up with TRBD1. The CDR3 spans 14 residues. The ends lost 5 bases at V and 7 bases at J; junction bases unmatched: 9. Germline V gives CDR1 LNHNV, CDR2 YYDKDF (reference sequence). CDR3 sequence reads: CATSQGAGKRGYTF. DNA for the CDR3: TGTGCCACCAGCCAGGGGGCGGGTAAACGTGGCTACACCTTC.

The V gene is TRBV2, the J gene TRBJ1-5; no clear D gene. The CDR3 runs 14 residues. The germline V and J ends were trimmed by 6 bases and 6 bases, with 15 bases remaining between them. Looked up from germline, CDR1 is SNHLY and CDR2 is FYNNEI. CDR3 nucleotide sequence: TGTGCCAGCAGCCTATCGATGGCGGTTCAGCCCCAGCATTTT. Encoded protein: CASSLSMAVQPQHF. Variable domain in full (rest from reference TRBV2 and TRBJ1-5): EPEVTQTPSHQVTQMGQEVILRCVPISNHLYFYWYRQILGQKVEFLVSFYNNEISEKSEIFDDQFSVERPDGSNFTLKIRSTKLEDSAMYFCASSLSMAVQPQHFGDGTRLSIL.

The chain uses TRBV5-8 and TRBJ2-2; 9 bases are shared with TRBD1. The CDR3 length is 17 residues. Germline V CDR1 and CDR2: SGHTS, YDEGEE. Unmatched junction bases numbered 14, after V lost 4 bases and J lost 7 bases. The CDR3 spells CASSPTAPGQGIGELFF. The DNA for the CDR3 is TGTGCCAGCAGCCCAACGGCCCCGGGACAGGGAATCGGGGAGCTGTTTTTT.

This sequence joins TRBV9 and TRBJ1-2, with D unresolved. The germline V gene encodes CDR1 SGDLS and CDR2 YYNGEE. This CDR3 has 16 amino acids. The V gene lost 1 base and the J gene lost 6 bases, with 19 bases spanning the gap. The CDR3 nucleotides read TGTGCCAGCAGCGTAAGTTCCAGGCCCTCAGACGATGGCTACACCTTC. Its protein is CASSVSSRPSDDGYTF.

The CDR3 DNA follows: TGTGCCAGCAGCCGGACAGGGGGATCTTCACCCCTCCACTTT. This translates into CASSRTGGSSPLHF. The rearrangement links TRBV6-1 to TRBJ1-6, with TRBD1 matching 10 bases. The CDR3 is 14 amino acids. The V gene end was trimmed by 6 bases and the J gene end by 9 bases; junction bases not matched to a gene: 5. CDR1 MNHNS and CDR2 SASEGT come from the germline V gene.

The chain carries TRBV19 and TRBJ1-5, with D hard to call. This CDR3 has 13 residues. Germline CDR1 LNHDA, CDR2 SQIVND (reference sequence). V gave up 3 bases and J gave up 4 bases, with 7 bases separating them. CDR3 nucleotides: TGTGCCAGTAGTATGGGCAAAAATCAGCCCCAGCATTTT. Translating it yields CASSMGKNQPQHF.

In DNA, the CDR3 is TGCGCCAGCAGCCAAGATTCCCACAGGTTGGGGACTGAAGCTTTCTTT. This codes for CASSQDSHRLGTEAFF. The rearrangement joins TRBV4-1 to TRBJ1-1; maybe TRBD1 (5 bases). CDR3 length: 16 residues. V lost 0 bases to trimming and J lost 5 bases, with 16 bases between them. Germline CDR1 is MGHRA and CDR2 is YSYEKL.